Sequencing of this TCR beta chain was carried out in a study of blood T cells in healthy people across ages. Findings and limits, study-wide: Strong correlation existed between TCR beta diversity and naive T cell percentage. Nothing was known about donor CMV status, and this possibly confounded expanded clonotype changes.

Trimming removed 1 base at V and 3 bases at J, with 13 bases between. The germline V gene encodes CDR1 DFQATT and CDR2 SNEGSKA (reference sequence). The length of the CDR3 is 14 residues. Sample donors were healthy Caucasian individuals that came from Russia, aged roughly 6 to 100. In regard to this clonotype: Its antigen is not known.

It was with a sample-barcoded 5' primer and a J-beta primer mix that a second PCR of about 6 to 12 cycles was run. Each cDNA molecule carried a tag from a template-switch adaptor that contained 12 random nucleotides. TCRdb recomputed calls from the 5' RACE reads with MiXCR, one row per CDR3 protein. The sample carries some 1 million distinct CDR3 sequences, under 45% recorded once. The sequencing input was blood. The clonotype was recovered from a woman aged 60-70 years in good health. The chain carries TRBV20-1 and TRBJ2-7; tentatively, D is TRBD1 (6 bases). This chain's CDR3 is CSARVGRGDYEQYF. The CDR3 DNA sequence: TGCAGTGCTAGAGTGGGCAGGGGAGACTACGAGCAGTACTTC.